This T cell receptor beta chain was sequenced during a study of synovial regulatory T cells in juvenile arthritis. Regarding this clone: Its target is unknown.

Overall study findings and caveats: iaTreg cells shared more CDR3 sequences with synovial Tregs than other blood Tregs did.

The CDR3 is made up of 14 amino acids. No DNA sequence was recorded. Germline CDR1 is SGDLS and CDR2 is YYNGEE. TCRdb keeps only in-frame clones here, not all; method: immunoSEQ multiplex PCR. Here the sample table reports approximately 10,000 clones. Median disease duration was approximately 7 years, range 0.2-19.1. The sample was Treg cells from blood. Subset of the sample: remaining (HLA-DR-negative) circulating blood Treg cells. This clonotype was sampled from a donor aged 2-35 years with juvenile idiopathic arthritis. V usage is TRBV9 and J usage is TRBJ1-1; TCRdb names TRBD1, which stays unverified in the absence of DNA. The CDR3 loop is CASSVGTANTEAFF. The full variable domain, its missing parts supplied by reference TRBV9 and TRBJ1-1, is DSGVTQTPKHLITATGQRVTLRCSPRSGDLSVYWYQQSLDQGLQFLIQYYNGEERAKGNILERFSAQQFPDLHSELNLSSLELGDSALYFCASSVGTANTEAFFGQGTRLTVV.